This is a list of T cell receptor beta chains from one sample in a study of blood T cell repertoires in COVID-19. Profiled with immunoSEQ multiplex PCR; TCRdb holds only in-frame clones, not every one. Among 150,000 to 200,000 clones listed, over 80% were seen once. Sequencing input: PBMCs or T cells enriched from blood (not recorded which). Receptor source: a woman aged 55 to 70 who had recovered from COVID-19. Both conserved end residues are part of each CDR3. The order of the fields is D gene, clone size, J gene, CDR3 length, V gene, CDR3 DNA, CDR3 protein. A D gene is named only where the DNA matches it firmly. Clone size is not always given. Where it is, it says once, few, many or a class for expanded clones.

d_call: NA; clone_size: NA; j_call: TRBJ2-5; cdr3_length: 12; v_call: TRBV27; cdr3_nt: TGTGCCAGCAGTTTCGTCGGAGAGACCCAGTACTTC; cdr3_aa: CASSFVGETQYF
d_call: NA; clone_size: NA; j_call: TRBJ2-1; cdr3_length: 12; v_call: TRBV19; cdr3_nt: TGTGCCAGTAGGATGGTTCCGGGAGAGCAGTTCTTC; cdr3_aa: CASRMVPGEQFF
d_call: NA; clone_size: NA; j_call: TRBJ2-2; cdr3_length: 13; v_call: TRBV3-1/TRBV3-2; cdr3_nt: TGTGCCAGCAGCCAAGGAACCGGGGGGGAGCTGTTTTTT; cdr3_aa: CASSQGTGGELFF
d_call: NA; clone_size: NA; j_call: TRBJ2-7; cdr3_length: 13; v_call: TRBV5-1; cdr3_nt: TGCGCCAGCAGCTCGGGACAAGGCTACGAGCAGTACTTC; cdr3_aa: CASSSGQGYEQYF
d_call: NA; clone_size: NA; j_call: TRBJ1-5; cdr3_length: 13; v_call: TRBV6-1; cdr3_nt: TGTGCCAGCAGTGATACAGGGACAATCCCCCAGCATTTT; cdr3_aa: CASSDTGTIPQHF
d_call: TRBD1; clone_size: NA; j_call: TRBJ1-1; cdr3_length: 15; v_call: TRBV5-1; cdr3_nt: TGCGCCAGCAGCTTCCAAGGGACAGGGGTGGGTGAAGCTTTCTTT; cdr3_aa: CASSFQGTGVGEAFF
d_call: TRBD1; clone_size: NA; j_call: TRBJ2-7; cdr3_length: 14; v_call: TRBV9; cdr3_nt: TGTGCCAGCAGCCGAGCGGGACAGGGCCACGAGCAGTACTTC; cdr3_aa: CASSRAGQGHEQYF
d_call: NA; clone_size: NA; j_call: TRBJ2-1; cdr3_length: 12; v_call: TRBV28; cdr3_nt: TGTGCCAGCAGTTACGTGAGCAATGAGCAGTTCTTC; cdr3_aa: CASSYVSNEQFF
d_call: NA; clone_size: NA; j_call: TRBJ1-2; cdr3_length: 15; v_call: TRBV6-5; cdr3_nt: TGTGCCAGCAGCCCGACCGGGGGGCAGATCGATGGCTACACCTTC; cdr3_aa: CASSPTGGQIDGYTF
d_call: TRBD1; clone_size: NA; j_call: TRBJ1-1; cdr3_length: 14; v_call: TRBV5-1; cdr3_nt: TGCGCCAGCAGCCGGGTGGGGACAGACACTGAAGCTTTCTTT; cdr3_aa: CASSRVGTDTEAFF
d_call: NA; clone_size: many; j_call: TRBJ1-6; cdr3_length: 13; v_call: TRBV19; cdr3_nt: TGTGCCAGTAGTATTTGGGCGGGTTCACCCCTCCACTTT; cdr3_aa: CASSIWAGSPLHF
d_call: TRBD1; clone_size: NA; j_call: TRBJ1-4; cdr3_length: 15; v_call: TRBV28; cdr3_nt: TGTGCCAGCAGGACACAGACAGGGGGAAATGAAAAACTGTTTTTT; cdr3_aa: CASRTQTGGNEKLFF
d_call: TRBD1; clone_size: NA; j_call: TRBJ2-3; cdr3_length: 14; v_call: TRBV5-1; cdr3_nt: TGCGCCAGCTCTACCGGGACAGTCACAGATACGCAGTATTTT; cdr3_aa: CASSTGTVTDTQYF
d_call: NA; clone_size: few; j_call: TRBJ2-1; cdr3_length: 16; v_call: TRBV15; cdr3_nt: TGTGCCACCAGCGGTGCGGAGGCGAGCTCCTACAATGAGCAGTTCTTC; cdr3_aa: CATSGAEASSYNEQFF
d_call: NA; clone_size: NA; j_call: TRBJ2-7; cdr3_length: 16; v_call: TRBV5-1; cdr3_nt: TGCGCCAGCAGCAGAGACCCGACAGGGAGGTTCTACGAGCAGTACTTC; cdr3_aa: CASSRDPTGRFYEQYF
d_call: NA; clone_size: NA; j_call: TRBJ2-5; cdr3_length: 13; v_call: TRBV7-9; cdr3_nt: TGTGCCAGCAGCCAGGCCAATTTGGTGGCCCAGTACTTC; cdr3_aa: CASSQANLVAQYF
d_call: NA; clone_size: NA; j_call: TRBJ1-3; cdr3_length: 15; v_call: TRBV5-4; cdr3_nt: TGTGCCAGCAGCTTGGGGGGGGACTCTGGAAACACCATATATTTT; cdr3_aa: CASSLGGDSGNTIYF